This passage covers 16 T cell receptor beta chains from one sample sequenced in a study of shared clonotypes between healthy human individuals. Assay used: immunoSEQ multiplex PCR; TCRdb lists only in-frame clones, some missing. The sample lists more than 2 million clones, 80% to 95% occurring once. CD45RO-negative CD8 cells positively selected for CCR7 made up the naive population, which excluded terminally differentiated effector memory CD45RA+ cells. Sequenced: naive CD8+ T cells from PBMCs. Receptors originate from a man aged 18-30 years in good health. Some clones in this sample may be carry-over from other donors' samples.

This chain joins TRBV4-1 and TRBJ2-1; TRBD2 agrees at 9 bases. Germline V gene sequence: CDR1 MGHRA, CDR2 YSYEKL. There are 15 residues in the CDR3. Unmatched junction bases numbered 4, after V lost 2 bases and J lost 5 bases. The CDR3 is CASSQKLAGDNEQFF. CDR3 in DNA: TGCGCCAGCAGCCAAAAGTTAGCGGGGGACAATGAGCAGTTCTTC.

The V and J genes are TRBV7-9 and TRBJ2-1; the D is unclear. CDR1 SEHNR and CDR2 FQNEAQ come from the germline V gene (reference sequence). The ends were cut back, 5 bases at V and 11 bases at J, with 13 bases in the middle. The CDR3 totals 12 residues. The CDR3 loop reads CASSAPLTQQFF. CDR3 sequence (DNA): TGTGCCAGCAGCGCTCCCCTCACCCAGCAGTTCTTC. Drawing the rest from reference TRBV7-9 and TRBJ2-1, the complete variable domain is DTGVSQNPRHKITKRGQNVTFRCDPISEHNRLYWYRQTLGQGPEFLTYFQNEAQLEKSRLLSDRFSAERPKGSFSTLEIQRTEQGDSAMYLCASSAPLTQQFFGPGTRLTVL.

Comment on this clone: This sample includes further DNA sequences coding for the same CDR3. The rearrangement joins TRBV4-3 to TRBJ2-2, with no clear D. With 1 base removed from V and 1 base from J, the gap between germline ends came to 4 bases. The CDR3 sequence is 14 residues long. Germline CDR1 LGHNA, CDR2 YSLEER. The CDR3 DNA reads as TGCGCCAGCAGCCAAGGCCAGAACACCGGGGAGCTGTTTTTT. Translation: CASSQGQNTGELFF.

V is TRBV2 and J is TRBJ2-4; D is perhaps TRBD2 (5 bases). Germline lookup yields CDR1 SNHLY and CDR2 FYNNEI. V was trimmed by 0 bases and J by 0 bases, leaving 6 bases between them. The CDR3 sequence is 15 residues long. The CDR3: CASSEAEVAKNIQYF. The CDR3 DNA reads TGTGCCAGCAGTGAAGCGGAGGTAGCCAAAAACATTCAGTACTTC.

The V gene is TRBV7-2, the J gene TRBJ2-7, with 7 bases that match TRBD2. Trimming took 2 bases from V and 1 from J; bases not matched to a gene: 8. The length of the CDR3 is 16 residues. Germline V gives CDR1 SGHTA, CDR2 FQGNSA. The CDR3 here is CASSLPKRDGSYEQYF. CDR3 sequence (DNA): TGTGCCAGCAGCTTACCAAAGCGGGACGGTTCCTACGAGCAGTACTTC.

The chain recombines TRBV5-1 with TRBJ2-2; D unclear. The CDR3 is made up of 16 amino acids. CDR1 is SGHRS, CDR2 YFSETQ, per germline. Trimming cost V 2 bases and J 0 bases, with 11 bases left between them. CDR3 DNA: TGCGCCAGCAGCTTCGACGCGTTTGCGAACACCGGGGAGCTGTTTTTT. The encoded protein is CASSFDAFANTGELFF.

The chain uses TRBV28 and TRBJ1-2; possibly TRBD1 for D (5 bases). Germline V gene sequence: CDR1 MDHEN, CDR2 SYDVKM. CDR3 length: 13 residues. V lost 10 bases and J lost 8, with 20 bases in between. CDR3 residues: CAIHAGGGTGYTF. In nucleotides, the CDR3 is TGTGCCATCCATGCGGGGGGAGGTACGGGCTACACCTTC.

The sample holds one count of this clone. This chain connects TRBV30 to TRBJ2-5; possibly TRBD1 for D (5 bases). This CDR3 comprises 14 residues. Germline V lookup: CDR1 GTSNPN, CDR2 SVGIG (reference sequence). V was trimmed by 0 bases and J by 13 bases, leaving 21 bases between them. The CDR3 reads CAWSVQAGTVGPYF. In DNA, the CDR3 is TGTGCCTGGAGTGTACAGGCCGGCACCGTTGGTCCGTACTTC.

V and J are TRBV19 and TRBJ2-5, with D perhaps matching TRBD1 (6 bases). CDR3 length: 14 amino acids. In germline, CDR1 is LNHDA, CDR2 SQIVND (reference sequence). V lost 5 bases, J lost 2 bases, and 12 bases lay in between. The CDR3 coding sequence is TGTGCCAGTAGTTTCGGGACATATCAAGAGACCCAGTACTTC. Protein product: CASSFGTYQETQYF. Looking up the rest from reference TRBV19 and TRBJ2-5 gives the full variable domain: DGGITQSPKYLFRKEGQNVTLSCEQNLNHDAMYWYRQDPGQGLRLIYYSQIVNDFQKGDIAEGYSVSREKKESFPLTVTSAQKNPTAFYLCASSFGTYQETQYFGPGTRLLVL.

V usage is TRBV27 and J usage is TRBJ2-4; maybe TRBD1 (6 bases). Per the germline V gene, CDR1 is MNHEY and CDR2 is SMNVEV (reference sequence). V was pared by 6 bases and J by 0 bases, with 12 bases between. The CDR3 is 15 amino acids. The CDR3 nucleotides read TGTGCCAGCAGGTTCGTACAGGGAGCCAAAAACATTCAGTACTTC. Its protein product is CASRFVQGAKNIQYF.

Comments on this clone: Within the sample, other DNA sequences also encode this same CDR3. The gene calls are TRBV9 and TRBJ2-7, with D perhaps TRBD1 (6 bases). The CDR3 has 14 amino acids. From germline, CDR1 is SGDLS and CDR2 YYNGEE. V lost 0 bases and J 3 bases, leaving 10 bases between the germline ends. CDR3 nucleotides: TGTGCCAGCAGCGTAGCAGGGGCTGGCTACGAGCAGTACTTC. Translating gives CASSVAGAGYEQYF. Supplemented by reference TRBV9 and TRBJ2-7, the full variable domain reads DSGVTQTPKHLITATGQRVTLRCSPRSGDLSVYWYQQSLDQGLQFLIQYYNGEERAKGNILERFSAQQFPDLHSELNLSSLELGDSALYFCASSVAGAGYEQYFGPGTRLTVT.

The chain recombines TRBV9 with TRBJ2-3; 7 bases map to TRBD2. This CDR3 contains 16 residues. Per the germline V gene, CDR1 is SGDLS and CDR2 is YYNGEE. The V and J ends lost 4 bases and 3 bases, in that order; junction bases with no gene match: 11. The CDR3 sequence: CASSPPGGRSTDTQYF. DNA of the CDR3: TGTGCCAGCAGCCCCCCCGGCGGGAGATCGACAGATACGCAGTATTTT.

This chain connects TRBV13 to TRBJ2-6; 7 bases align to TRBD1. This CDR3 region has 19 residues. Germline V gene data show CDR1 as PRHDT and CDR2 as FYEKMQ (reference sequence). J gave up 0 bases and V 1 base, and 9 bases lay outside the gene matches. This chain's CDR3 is CASSLETGLRGSGANVLTF. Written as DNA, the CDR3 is TGTGCCAGCAGCTTAGAGACAGGGCTTAGGGGCTCTGGGGCCAACGTCCTGACTTTC.

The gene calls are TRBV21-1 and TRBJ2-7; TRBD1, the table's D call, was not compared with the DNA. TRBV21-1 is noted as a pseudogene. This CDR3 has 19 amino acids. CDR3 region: CASSTGDRKFVRTDYEQYF. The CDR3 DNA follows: TGTGCCAGCAGCACCGGGGACAGGAAATTTGTAAGGACGGACTACGAGCAGTACTTC.

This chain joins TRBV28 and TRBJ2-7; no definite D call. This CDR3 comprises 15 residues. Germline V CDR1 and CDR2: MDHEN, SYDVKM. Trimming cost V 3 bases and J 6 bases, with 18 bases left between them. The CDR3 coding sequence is TGTGCCAGCAGTTTCCCCCGAGAACTCCTCGGCGAGCAGTACTTC. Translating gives CASSFPRELLGEQYF.

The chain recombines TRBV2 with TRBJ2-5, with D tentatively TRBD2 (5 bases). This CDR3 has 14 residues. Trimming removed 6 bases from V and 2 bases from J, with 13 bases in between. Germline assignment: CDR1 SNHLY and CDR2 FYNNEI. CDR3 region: CASSLSGTQETQYF. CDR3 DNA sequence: TGTGCCAGCAGCCTAAGCGGAACACAAGAGACCCAGTACTTC.